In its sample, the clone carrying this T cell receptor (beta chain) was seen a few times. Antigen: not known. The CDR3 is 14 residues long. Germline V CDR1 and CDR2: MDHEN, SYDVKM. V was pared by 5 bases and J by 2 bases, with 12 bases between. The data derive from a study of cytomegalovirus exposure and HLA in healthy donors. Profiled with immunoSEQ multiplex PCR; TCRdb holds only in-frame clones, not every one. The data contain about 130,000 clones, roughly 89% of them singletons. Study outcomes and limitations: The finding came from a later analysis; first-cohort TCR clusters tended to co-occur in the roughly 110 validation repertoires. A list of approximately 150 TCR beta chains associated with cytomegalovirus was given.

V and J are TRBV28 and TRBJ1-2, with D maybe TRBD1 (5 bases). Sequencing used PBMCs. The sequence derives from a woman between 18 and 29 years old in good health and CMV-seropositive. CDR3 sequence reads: CASSNPGGNYGYTF. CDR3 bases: TGTGCCAGCAGTAATCCCGGGGGGAACTATGGCTACACCTTC.